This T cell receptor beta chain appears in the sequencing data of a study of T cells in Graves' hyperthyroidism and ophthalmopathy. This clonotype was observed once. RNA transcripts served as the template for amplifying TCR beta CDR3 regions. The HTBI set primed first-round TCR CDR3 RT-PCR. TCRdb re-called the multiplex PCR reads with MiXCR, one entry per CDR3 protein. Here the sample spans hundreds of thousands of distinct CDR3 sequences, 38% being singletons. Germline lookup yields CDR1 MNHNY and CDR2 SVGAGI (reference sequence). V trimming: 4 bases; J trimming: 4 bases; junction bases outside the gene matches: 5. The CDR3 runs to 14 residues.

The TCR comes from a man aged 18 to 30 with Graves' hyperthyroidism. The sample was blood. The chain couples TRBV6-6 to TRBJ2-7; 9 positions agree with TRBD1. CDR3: CASSSDRGDYEQYF. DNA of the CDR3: TGTGCCAGCAGTTCTGACAGGGGGGATTACGAGCAGTACTTC.